The entry below describes one T cell receptor beta chain. The data belong to a study of T cell responses to AZD1222 COVID-19 vaccine. Germline CDR1 is SGHTA and CDR2 is FQGNSA. Trimming pared 7 bases from V and 2 bases from J, leaving 23 bases between. The CDR3 extends over 17 amino acids. Sequenced by immunoSEQ multiplex PCR; TCRdb stores in-frame clones only, minus some. Altogether some 160,000 clones are present, around nine tenths being singletons, with the ten largest covering 5.5%. Sample: peripheral blood, taken on day 0 of AZD1222 vaccination. This receptor was taken from an adult in good health. The rearrangement uses TRBV7-2 and TRBJ1-2; D gene uncertain. The CDR3 DNA reads as TGTGCCAGCACCCTATACTCGCCTCAGGTGGACAACTATGGCTACACCTTC. Translating it yields CASTLYSPQVDNYGYTF.